Following are 15 T cell receptor beta chains from one sample sequenced in a study of T cells in Graves' hyperthyroidism and ophthalmopathy. TCR beta CDR3 regions were amplified from RNA transcripts. The TCR CDR3 was amplified in a first-round RT-PCR using the HTBI primer set. A single record per CDR3 protein comes from TCRdb applying MiXCR to the multiplex PCR reads. The sample has 610,000 or so distinct CDR3 sequences; around 45% are singletons. The sample consisted of peripheral blood or thyroid tissue (not recorded which). The receptor source for this set is a young woman with Graves' hyperthyroidism.

This clonotype was seen only once. V gene TRBV2 combines with J gene TRBJ2-1; TRBD2 matches 10 bases. V dropped 5 bases and J dropped 6; count of bases not matched to a gene: 10. Germline CDR1 reads SNHLY; CDR2 reads FYNNEI. The CDR3 is 16 residues long. CDR3 sequence: CASSPLMLAGVNEQFF. The CDR3 nucleotides read TGTGCCAGCAGTCCCCTGATGCTAGCGGGAGTCAATGAGCAGTTCTTC.

This clonotype has only one observation. The V and J genes are TRBV4-3 and TRBJ2-7; 10 positions agree with TRBD1. The CDR3 is made up of 15 amino acids. Germline V gives CDR1 LGHNA, CDR2 YSLEER. V was clipped by 4 bases and J by 9 bases; unmatched bases: 12. The CDR3 region has the DNA TGCGCCAGCAGCCCCCGACAGGGGGCAGAAAACGGGCAGTACTTC. Encoded protein: CASSPRQGAENGQYF.

This clonotype occurred many times. The J gene is TRBJ2-2, the V gene TRBV12-3 or TRBV12-4; D unresolved. CDR3 length: 12 residues. Trimming took 7 bases from V and 5 from J, leaving 8 bases between them. The CDR3 sequence is CASIWVTGELFF. In DNA, the CDR3 is TGTGCCAGCATTTGGGTTACCGGGGAGCTGTTTTTT.

The sample holds many counts of this clonotype. The chain couples TRBV24-1 to TRBJ2-2; D is unresolved. In germline, CDR1 is KGHDR, CDR2 SFDVKD. Trimming shortened V by 5 bases and J by 0 bases, and 12 bases separated the two germline ends. The CDR3 runs 16 residues. The CDR3 here is CATSAPVGANTGELFF. The CDR3 DNA reads as TGTGCCACCAGTGCCCCGGTAGGCGCGAACACCGGGGAGCTGTTTTTT.

The rearrangement joins TRBV9 to TRBJ2-5; 7 nucleotides line up with TRBD1. Germline CDR1 SGDLS, CDR2 YYNGEE. CDR3 length: 14 residues. V lost 6 bases to trimming and J lost 3 bases; unmatched junction nucleotides: 8. Here the CDR3 DNA reads TGTGCCAGCAATCCCTTGACAGGGAAAGAGACCCAGTACTTC. It specifies CASNPLTGKETQYF.

In its sample, this clonotype was seen a few times. This chain joins TRBV4-2 and TRBJ2-1, with 10 bases matching TRBD2. This CDR3 is built from 15 residues. J was trimmed by 9 bases and V by 3 bases; bases with no gene match: 8. The germline V gene encodes CDR1 LGHNA and CDR2 YNFKEQ. The CDR3 reads CASSHPGLARSEQFF. As DNA, the CDR3 is TGTGCCAGCAGCCATCCGGGACTAGCGCGGAGTGAGCAGTTCTTC.

The chain combines TRBV29-1 with TRBJ1-2; possible D gene TRBD1, 6 bases. Trimming removed 2 bases from V and 8 bases from J, with 18 bases in between. Germline-derived CDR1 and CDR2 are SQVTM and ANQGSEA. The CDR3 has 14 amino acids. CDR3 loop: CSVEMGHRARGYTF. The CDR3 DNA sequence: TGCAGCGTTGAAATGGGACATCGGGCGCGAGGCTACACCTTC.

This chain joins TRBV6-6 and TRBJ2-3; D could derive from TRBD1 or TRBD2 (6 bases each). The V end was cut by 2 bases, the J end by 0 bases, with 15 bases between. CDR1 and CDR2 from the germline V gene are MNHNY and SVGAGI (reference sequence). The CDR3 is 17 residues long. This CDR3 reads CASSYRGKGVSTDTQYF. Written as DNA, the CDR3 is TGTGCCAGCAGTTACCGGGGGAAGGGGGTGAGCACAGATACGCAGTATTTT.

Comments on this clonotype: With a much larger clone just one base away, this may be a read error. The CDR3 is CSAGEQGKEQYF. The CDR3 DNA sequence: TGCAGTGCTGGGGAACAGGGTAAGGAGCAGTACTTC. The chain employs TRBV20-1 and TRBJ2-7; the D gene is possibly TRBD1 (6 bases). The CDR3 totals 12 residues. Germline CDR1 and CDR2: DFQATT and SNEGSKA (reference sequence). V was trimmed by 5 bases and J by 7 bases, leaving 15 bases between them.

The count of this clonotype is one. The final CDR3 position lacks the conserved phenylalanine or tryptophan, pointing to a likely read error. The DNA is omitted, as the CDR3 cannot be located on it reliably, and the CDR3 follows TCRdb's listing. V and J are TRBV10-3 and TRBJ2-5; the D call in the table, TRBD1, was not verified against the DNA. Inclusive of both ends, the CDR3 amounts to 12 amino acids. Germline V CDR1 and CDR2: ENHRY, SYGVKD. The CDR3 here is CAIRKDRGEVNG.

Concerning this clonotype itself: Since the CDR3 does not end with the conserved phenylalanine or tryptophan, this likely comes from a read error. No DNA is shown, since the ends of the CDR3 on it are uncertain; the CDR3 is the one TCRdb lists. The rearrangement uses TRBV29-1 and TRBJ1-3. The V gene's germline CDR1 is SQVTM and CDR2 ANQGSEA. Termini included, the CDR3 measures 8 amino acids. The CDR3 is CSVEDHKE.

Remarks on this clonotype: No conserved phenylalanine or tryptophan ends this CDR3, so it is likely a read error. No DNA is shown, since the ends of the CDR3 on it are uncertain; the CDR3 is the one TCRdb lists. The chain has TRBV10-3 and TRBJ1-4; the tabulated D call, TRBD1, remains unverified against the DNA. Both ends counted, the CDR3 spans 12 residues. Germline assignment: CDR1 ENHRY and CDR2 SYGVKD. CDR3 sequence reads: CAISETQRGRAL.

CDR3 in amino acids: CASSLGQGSSGGSGELFF. Written as DNA, the CDR3 is TGTGCCAGCAGCCTTGGACAGGGGTCTAGTGGCGGGAGCGGGGAGCTGTTTTTT. The chain employs TRBV7-8 and TRBJ2-2; 9 bases are shared with TRBD1. Germline-derived CDR1 and CDR2 are SGHVS and FQNEAQ. This CDR3 region has 18 residues. Trimming removed 5 bases from V and 7 bases from J; junction bases left unmatched: 17.

This clonotype was detected many times. The genes are TRBV7-8 and TRBJ1-5; the match to TRBD1 covers 9 bases. Germline V lookup: CDR1 SGHVS, CDR2 FQNEAQ. The V and J ends lost 5 bases and 4 bases, in that order; junction bases with no gene match: 3. CDR3 length: 14 residues. CDR3 sequence: CASSGQGQNQPQHF. The CDR3 coding sequence is TGTGCCAGCAGCGGACAGGGGCAAAATCAGCCCCAGCATTTT. Based on the CDR3 plus reference TRBV7-8 and TRBJ1-5, the full variable domain is GAGVSQSPRYKVAKRGQDVALRCDPISGHVSLFWYQQALGQGPEFLTYFQNEAQLDKSGLPSDRFFAERPEGSVSTLKIQRTQQEDSAVYLCASSGQGQNQPQHFGDGTRLSIL.

The V call is TRBV20-1, the J call TRBJ2-5; either TRBD1 or TRBD2 may fit D (6 bases each). With the DNA end fitting TRBJ2-1 better, the J assignment may be wrong. There are 14 residues in the CDR3. Germline V gives CDR1 DFQATT, CDR2 SNEGSKA (reference sequence). This chain's CDR3 is CSALGLPRQDEQFF. As DNA, the CDR3 is TGCAGTGCACTCGGACTACCCCGACAGGATGAGCAGTTCTTC.